These T cell receptor beta chains were read from a single sample in a study of response to subunit inactivated influenza vaccine. A single record per CDR3 protein comes from TCRdb applying MiXCR to the RT-PCR reads. The sample carries under 950,000 distinct CDR3 sequences, about 20% recorded once. Sequenced here: PBMCs from blood, sampled more than 4 days after vaccination. These receptors came from a man between 50 and 59 years old who received an inactivated influenza vaccine. Both conserved end residues are trimmed from each CDR3. For some rows the clone size is stated as once, few or many, or as a class when expanded; others skip it.

V: TRBV6-2/TRBV6-3; size: few; J: TRBJ2-1; CDR3: ASKSLPGLAGTGSFYNEQF
V: TRBV5-1; size: .; J: TRBJ2-3; CDR3: ASSPSTSGRTDTQY
V: TRBV5-6; size: .; J: TRBJ2-3; CDR3: ASSFVTAGGSTDTQY
V: TRBV6-5; size: .; J: TRBJ2-1; CDR3: ASSYTRDQRSQF
V: TRBV4-3; size: few; J: TRBJ1-4; CDR3: ASSQEAQGRNEKLF
V: TRBV6-5; size: .; J: TRBJ2-7; CDR3: ASSYRQDGDEQY
V: TRBV24-1; size: few; J: TRBJ2-5; CDR3: ATSEGHQETQY
V: TRBV3-1; size: once; J: TRBJ2-7; CDR3: ASSRDTPLYEQY
V: TRBV10-2; size: few; J: TRBJ2-3; CDR3: ASRLPRGTTDTQY
V: TRBV5-8; size: .; J: TRBJ1-2; CDR3: ASSLGRPRNGYT
V: TRBV12-3/TRBV12-4; size: few; J: TRBJ2-6; CDR3: ASSLRGLGANVLT
V: TRBV28; size: .; J: TRBJ1-4; CDR3: ASSPPTTTNEKLF
V: TRBV20-1; size: .; J: TRBJ2-1; CDR3: SASDERGNNEQF
V: TRBV12-3/TRBV12-4; size: .; J: TRBJ2-1; CDR3: ASAWLNEQF
V: TRBV20-1; size: .; J: TRBJ2-3; CDR3: SAPRGGTDTQY
V: TRBV6-1; size: many; J: TRBJ1-2; CDR3: ASSGPKLYGYT
V: TRBV20-1; size: few; J: TRBJ1-5; CDR3: SVSPGVNQPQH
V: TRBV29-1; size: .; J: TRBJ2-7; CDR3: SVTPSGGAVHEQY
V: TRBV7-6; size: few; J: TRBJ1-6; CDR3: ASSRINGYNSPLH
V: TRBV20-1; size: .; J: TRBJ1-1; CDR3: SALGSMDTEAF
V: TRBV7-8; size: .; J: TRBJ2-3; CDR3: ASSPKRPDTQY
V: TRBV24-1; size: .; J: TRBJ2-3; CDR3: ATSEALWADTQY
V: TRBV20-1; size: few; J: TRBJ2-1; CDR3: SARPLAVPSSYNEQF
V: TRBV7-7; size: few; J: TRBJ2-7; CDR3: ASSLGYGGFEQY
V: TRBV20-1; size: .; J: TRBJ1-1; CDR3: SARDGKGDTEAF
V: TRBV5-5; size: few; J: TRBJ2-7; CDR3: ASRFRRTGEDEQY
V: TRBV5-1; size: few; J: TRBJ2-7; CDR3: ASSFGQGFASYEQY
V: TRBV20-1; size: few; J: TRBJ2-1; CDR3: SARGPAGRINEQF
V: TRBV7-6; size: .; J: TRBJ2-1; CDR3: ASSLVSRGADNEQF
V: TRBV10-3; size: few; J: TRBJ2-1; CDR3: AISAGKTYNEQF
V: TRBV20-1; size: .; J: TRBJ1-1; CDR3: SARGGHRNTEAF
V: TRBV7-9; size: .; J: TRBJ2-3; CDR3: ASSLAVMDTQY
V: TRBV10-3; size: .; J: TRBJ2-1; CDR3: AISNSGGPYNEQF
V: TRBV29-1; size: few; J: TRBJ1-2; CDR3: SVPPGDAYGYT
V: TRBV7-2; size: few; J: TRBJ2-3; CDR3: ASTPSGLYTDTQY
V: TRBV7-2; size: .; J: TRBJ2-5; CDR3: ASSLVSQGRGETQY
V: TRBV7-8; size: few; J: TRBJ2-2; CDR3: ASSPHAGGNTGELF
V: TRBV6-4; size: few; J: TRBJ1-5; CDR3: ASSDSLGREYNQPQH
V: TRBV20-1; size: .; J: TRBJ2-7; CDR3: SARGTGNYEQY
V: TRBV12-3/TRBV12-4; size: few; J: TRBJ2-3; CDR3: ASMTSGGAADTQY
V: TRBV20-1; size: .; J: TRBJ2-5; CDR3: SARVWQQETQY
V: TRBV5-6; size: .; J: TRBJ1-4; CDR3: ASSPRQGKDEKLF
V: TRBV28; size: .; J: TRBJ2-7; CDR3: ASSRPGLLYEQY
V: TRBV7-2; size: many; J: TRBJ2-5; CDR3: ASSPRLSTGETQY
V: TRBV5-1; size: .; J: TRBJ2-5; CDR3: ASSLGPGQGSRETQY